Listed below are T cell receptor beta chains from one sample, sequenced in a study of blood T cell repertoires in COVID-19. Clones were sequenced by immunoSEQ multiplex PCR, and TCRdb holds only the in-frame ones, with some missing. The sample shows 80,000 to 100,000 clones, nearly 90% of them seen only once. The sequencing input was peripheral blood. The receptors were gathered from a man aged 65 to 85 with acute or convalescent COVID-19. CDR3s include the opening cysteine and the closing phenylalanine or tryptophan. Each record gives: CDR3 length, J gene, D gene, clone size, V gene, CDR3 DNA, CDR3 protein. D genes are given only for firm matches. Size tells how often a clone was seen (once, few, many) or the class of an expanded clone, and some rows leave it out.

15	TRBJ1-2	-	-	TRBV4-2	TGTGCCAGCAGCCAAGATGACAGCTCAGGGTATGGCTACACCTTC	CASSQDDSSGYGYTF
14	TRBJ1-2	-	-	TRBV6-5	TGTGCCAGCAGCTCGAAGGGGGTTGTGAATGGCTACACCTTC	CASSSKGVVNGYTF
15	TRBJ1-5	-	-	TRBV24-1	TGTGCCACCAGTGACAAGACAGGCTTAAATCAGCCCCAGCATTTT	CATSDKTGLNQPQHF
17	TRBJ2-2	-	-	TRBV11-2	TGTGCCAGCAGCTTAACGGGGTTGACAGGAACCAACGGGGAGCTGTTTTTT	CASSLTGLTGTNGELFF
16	TRBJ2-1	TRBD2	-	TRBV5-1	TGCGCCAGCAGCTTTACTAGCGGGGGGTTCGGGAATGAGCAGTTCTTC	CASSFTSGGFGNEQFF
15	TRBJ1-6	-	-	TRBV5-1	TGCGCCAGCAGCTTGGAAGGGGAAGATAATTCACCCCTCCACTTT	CASSLEGEDNSPLHF
14	TRBJ2-1	-	-	TRBV7-8	TGTGCCAGCAGCTTCGCCGGCTCCTACAATGAGCAGTTCTTC	CASSFAGSYNEQFF
14	TRBJ1-4	TRBD1	-	TRBV27	TGTGCCAGCAAACCGGGACAGGCAAATGAAAAACTGTTTTTT	CASKPGQANEKLFF
16	TRBJ2-3	TRBD2	-	TRBV28	TGTGCCAGCAGTCCAACTAGCGGGGGGTTCACAGATACGCAGTATTTT	CASSPTSGGFTDTQYF
18	TRBJ2-3	TRBD2	-	TRBV5-4	TGTGCCAGCAGCCCCCAAGGTCGGCGGGGGGGAAGCACAGATACGCAGTATTTT	CASSPQGRRGGSTDTQYF
11	TRBJ1-1	-	-	TRBV11-3	TGTGCCAGCAGACAGACAGTATTGGCTTTCTTT	CASRQTVLAFF
15	TRBJ2-3	-	-	TRBV5-1	TGCGCCAGCAGCTTGGAAGGCGGGAGCACAGATACGCAGTATTTT	CASSLEGGSTDTQYF
14	TRBJ2-1	-	-	TRBV5-1	TGCGCCAGCAGCTTCCTCGCCCAGGACAATGAGCAGTTCTTC	CASSFLAQDNEQFF
13	TRBJ1-5	TRBD1	-	TRBV19	TGTGCCAGTAATACAGGGGGCAGCCAGCCCCAGCATTTT	CASNTGGSQPQHF
15	TRBJ2-2	-	-	TRBV11-2	TGTGCCAGCAGCTTAGGGACAGCGAACACCGGGGAGCTGTTTTTT	CASSLGTANTGELFF
15	TRBJ2-7	TRBD1	-	TRBV3-1/TRBV3-2	TGTGCCAGCAGCCAAACCCCGACAGGGGTTGGCGAGCAGTACTTC	CASSQTPTGVGEQYF
16	TRBJ2-2	-	-	TRBV18	TGTGCCAGCTCACCACAAGTACAGGGAAACACCGGGGAGCTGTTTTTT	CASSPQVQGNTGELFF
14	TRBJ1-1	-	-	TRBV7-2	TGTGCCAGCAGCTTAGCGGGCTATACGCCTGAAGCTTTCTTT	CASSLAGYTPEAFF
14	TRBJ1-3	-	few	TRBV5-4	TGTGCCAGCAGCGATCTACCCTCTGGAAACACCATATATTTT	CASSDLPSGNTIYF
18	TRBJ1-3	-	-	TRBV30	TGTGCCTGGGGGGACGGGCAGGGGCTTTTTTCCTCTGGAAACACCATATATTTT	CAWGDGQGLFSSGNTIYF
13	TRBJ2-7	-	-	TRBV11-2	TGTGCCAGCAGCCAAAATCTAGCTGGGAAACAGTACTTC	CASSQNLAGKQYF
17	TRBJ1-6	TRBD1	few	TRBV4-1	TGCGCCAGCAGCCAGGGGGTCTCCGGGACAGTGCTCAGGTCCCTCCACTTT	CASSQGVSGTVLRSLHF